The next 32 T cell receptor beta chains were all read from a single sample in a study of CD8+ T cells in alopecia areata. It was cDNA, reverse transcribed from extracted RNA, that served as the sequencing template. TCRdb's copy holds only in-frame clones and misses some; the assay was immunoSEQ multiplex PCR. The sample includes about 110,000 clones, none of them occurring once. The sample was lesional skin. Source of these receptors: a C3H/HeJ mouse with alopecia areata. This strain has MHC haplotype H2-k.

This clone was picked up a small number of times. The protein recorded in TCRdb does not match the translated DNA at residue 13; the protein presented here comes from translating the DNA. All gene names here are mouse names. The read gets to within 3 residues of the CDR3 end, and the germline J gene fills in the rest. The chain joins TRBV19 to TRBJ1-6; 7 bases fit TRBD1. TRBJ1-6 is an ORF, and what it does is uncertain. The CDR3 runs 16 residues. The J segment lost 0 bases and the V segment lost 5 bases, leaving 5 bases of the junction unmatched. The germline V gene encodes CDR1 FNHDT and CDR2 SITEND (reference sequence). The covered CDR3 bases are TGTGCCAGCAGCGCTGGGACAGCTTCCTATAATTCGCCC. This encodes CASSAGTASYNSP. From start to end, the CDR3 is CASSAGTASYNSPLYF.

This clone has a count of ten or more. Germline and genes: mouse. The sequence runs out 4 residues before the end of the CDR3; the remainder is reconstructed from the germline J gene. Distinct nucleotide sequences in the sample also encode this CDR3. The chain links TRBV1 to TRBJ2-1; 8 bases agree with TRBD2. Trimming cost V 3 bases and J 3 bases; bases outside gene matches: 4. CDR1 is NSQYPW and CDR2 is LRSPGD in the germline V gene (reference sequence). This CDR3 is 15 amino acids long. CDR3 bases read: TGCACCTGCAGTGCGGGGACTGGACCCTATGCT. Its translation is CTCSAGTGPYA. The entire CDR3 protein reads CTCSAGTGPYAEQFF.

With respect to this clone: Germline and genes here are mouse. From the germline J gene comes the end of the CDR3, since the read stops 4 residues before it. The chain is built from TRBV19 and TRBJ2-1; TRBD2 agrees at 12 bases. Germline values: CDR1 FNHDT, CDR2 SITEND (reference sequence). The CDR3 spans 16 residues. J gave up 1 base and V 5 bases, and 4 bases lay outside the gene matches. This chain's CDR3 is CASRAGTGGNYAEQFF. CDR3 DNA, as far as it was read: TGTGCCAGCAGAGCCGGGACTGGGGGGAACTATGCT.

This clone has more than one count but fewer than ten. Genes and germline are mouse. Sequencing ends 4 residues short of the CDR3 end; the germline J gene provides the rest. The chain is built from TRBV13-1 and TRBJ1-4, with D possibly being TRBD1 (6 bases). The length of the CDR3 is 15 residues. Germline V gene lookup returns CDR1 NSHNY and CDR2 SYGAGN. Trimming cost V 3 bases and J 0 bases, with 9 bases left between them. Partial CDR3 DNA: TGTGCCAGCAGTGGGACAGATATTTCCAACGAA. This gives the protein CASSGTDISNE. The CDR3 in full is CASSGTDISNERLFF. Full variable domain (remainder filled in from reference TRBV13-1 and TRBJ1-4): EAAVTQSPRNKVTVTGGNVTLSCRQTNSHNYMYWYRQDTGHGLRLIHYSYGAGNLRIGDVPDGYKATRTTQEDFFLLLELASPSQTSLYFCASSGTDISNERLFFGHGTKLSVL.

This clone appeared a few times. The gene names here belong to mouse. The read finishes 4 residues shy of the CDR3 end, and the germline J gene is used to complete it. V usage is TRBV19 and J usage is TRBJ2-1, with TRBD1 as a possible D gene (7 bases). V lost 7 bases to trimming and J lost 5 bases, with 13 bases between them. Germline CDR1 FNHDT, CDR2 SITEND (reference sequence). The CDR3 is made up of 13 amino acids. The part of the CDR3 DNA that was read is TGTGCCAGCGAGGAGGGGGCGGATGCT. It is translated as CASEEGADA. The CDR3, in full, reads CASEEGADAEQFF. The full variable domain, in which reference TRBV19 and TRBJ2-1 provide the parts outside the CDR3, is GGIITQTPKFLIGQEGQKLTLKCQQNFNHDTMYWYRQDSGKGLRLIYYSITENDLQKGDLSEGYDASREKKSSFSLTVTSAQKNEMAVFLCASEEGADAEQFFGPGTRLTVL.

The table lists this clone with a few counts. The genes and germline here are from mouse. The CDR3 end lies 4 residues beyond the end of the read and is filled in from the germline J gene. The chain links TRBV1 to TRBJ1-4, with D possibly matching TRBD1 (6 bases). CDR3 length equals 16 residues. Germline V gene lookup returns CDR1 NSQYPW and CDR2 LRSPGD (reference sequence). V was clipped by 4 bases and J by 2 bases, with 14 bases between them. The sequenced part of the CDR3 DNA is TGCACCTGCAGTGGGATCCCGGGACAATCCAACGAA. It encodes CTCSGIPGQSNE. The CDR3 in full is CTCSGIPGQSNERLFF.

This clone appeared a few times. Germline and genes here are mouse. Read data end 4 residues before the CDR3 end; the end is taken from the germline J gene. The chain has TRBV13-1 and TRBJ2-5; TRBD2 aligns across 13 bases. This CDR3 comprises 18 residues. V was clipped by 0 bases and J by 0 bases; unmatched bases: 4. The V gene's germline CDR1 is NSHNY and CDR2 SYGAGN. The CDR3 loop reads CASSDDGTGGVNQDTQYF. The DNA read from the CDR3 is TGTGCCAGCAGTGATGACGGGACTGGGGGGGTGAACCAAGAC.

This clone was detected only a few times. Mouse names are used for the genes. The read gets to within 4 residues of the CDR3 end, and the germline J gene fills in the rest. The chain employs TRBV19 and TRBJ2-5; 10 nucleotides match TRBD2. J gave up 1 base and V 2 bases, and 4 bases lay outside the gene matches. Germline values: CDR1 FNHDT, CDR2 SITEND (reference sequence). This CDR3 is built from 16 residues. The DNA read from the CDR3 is TGTGCCAGCAGTATTCTGGGGGGGCGCGACCAAGAC. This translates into CASSILGGRDQD. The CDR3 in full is CASSILGGRDQDTQYF.

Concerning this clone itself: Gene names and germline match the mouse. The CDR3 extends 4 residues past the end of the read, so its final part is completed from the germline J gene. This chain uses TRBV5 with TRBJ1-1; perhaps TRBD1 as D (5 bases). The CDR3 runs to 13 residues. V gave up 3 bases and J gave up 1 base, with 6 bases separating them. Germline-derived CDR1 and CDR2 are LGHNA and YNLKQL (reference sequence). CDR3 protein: CASSQDINTEVFF. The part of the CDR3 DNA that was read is TGTGCCAGCAGCCAGGACATAAACACA.

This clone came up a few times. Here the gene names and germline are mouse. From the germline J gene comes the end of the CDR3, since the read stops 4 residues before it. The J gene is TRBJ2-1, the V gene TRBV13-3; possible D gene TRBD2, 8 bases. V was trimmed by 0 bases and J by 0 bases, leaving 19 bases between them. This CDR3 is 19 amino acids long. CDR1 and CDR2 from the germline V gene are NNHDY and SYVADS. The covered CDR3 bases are TGTGCCAGCAGTGATGGGGAGGGGGCTGGGGGGATTAACTATGCT. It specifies CASSDGEGAGGINYA. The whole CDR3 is CASSDGEGAGGINYAEQFF.

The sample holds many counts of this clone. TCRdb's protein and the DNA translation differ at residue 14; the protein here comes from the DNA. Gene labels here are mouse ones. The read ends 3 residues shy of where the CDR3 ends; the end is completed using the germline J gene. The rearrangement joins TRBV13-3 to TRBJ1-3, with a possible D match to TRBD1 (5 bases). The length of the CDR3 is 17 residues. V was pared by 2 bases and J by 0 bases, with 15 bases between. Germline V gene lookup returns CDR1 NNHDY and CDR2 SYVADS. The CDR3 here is CASSESDRSSSGNTLYF. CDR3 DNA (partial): TGTGCCAGCAGTGAATCCGACAGATCCTCTTCTGGAAATACG.

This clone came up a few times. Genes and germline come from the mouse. Partial CDR3 DNA: TGCACCTGCAGTGCAACAGGCAACGAA. It specifies CTCSATGNE. The full CDR3 is CTCSATGNERLFF. The rearrangement uses TRBV1 and TRBJ1-4; D possibly corresponds to TRBD1 (5 bases). The read stops 4 residues short of the end of the CDR3; the missing end is completed from the germline J gene. The CDR3 consists of 13 residues. Trimming cost V 2 bases and J 4 bases, with 5 bases left between them. Germline V gene sequence: CDR1 NSQYPW, CDR2 LRSPGD (reference sequence).

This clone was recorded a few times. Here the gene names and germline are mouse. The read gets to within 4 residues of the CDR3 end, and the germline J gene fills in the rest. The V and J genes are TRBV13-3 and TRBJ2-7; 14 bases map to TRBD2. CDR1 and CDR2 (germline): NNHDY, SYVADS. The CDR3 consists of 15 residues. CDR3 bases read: TGTGCCAGCAGTTGGGACTGGGGGGGCGAGTAT. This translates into CASSWDWGGEY. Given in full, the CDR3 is CASSWDWGGEYEQYF.

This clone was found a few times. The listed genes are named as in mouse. The sequenced CDR3 bases are TGCACCTGCAGTGCAGAAGGGGAGGGGAGA. Protein sequence: CTCSAEGEGR. The CDR3 in its entirety is CTCSAEGEGREVFF. The J gene is TRBJ1-1, the V gene TRBV1, with D possibly being TRBD1 (5 bases). The read stops 4 residues short of the end of the CDR3; the missing end is completed from the germline J gene. CDR1 is NSQYPW and CDR2 is LRSPGD in the germline V gene (reference sequence). The CDR3 runs 14 residues.

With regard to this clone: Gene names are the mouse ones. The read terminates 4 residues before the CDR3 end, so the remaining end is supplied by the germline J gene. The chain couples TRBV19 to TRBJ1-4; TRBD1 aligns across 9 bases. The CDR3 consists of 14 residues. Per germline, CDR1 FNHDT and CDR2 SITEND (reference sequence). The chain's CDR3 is CASSMRQGVERLFF. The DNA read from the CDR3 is TGTGCCAGCAGCATGAGACAGGGGGTCGAA.

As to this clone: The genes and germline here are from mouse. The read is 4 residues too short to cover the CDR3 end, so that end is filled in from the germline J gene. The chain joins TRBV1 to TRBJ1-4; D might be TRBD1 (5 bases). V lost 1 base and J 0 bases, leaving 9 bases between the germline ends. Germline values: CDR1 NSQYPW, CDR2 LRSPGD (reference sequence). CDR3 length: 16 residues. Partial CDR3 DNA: TGCACCTGCAGTGCAGGGACACCCTTTTCCAACGAA. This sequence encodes CTCSAGTPFSNE. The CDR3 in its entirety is CTCSAGTPFSNERLFF.

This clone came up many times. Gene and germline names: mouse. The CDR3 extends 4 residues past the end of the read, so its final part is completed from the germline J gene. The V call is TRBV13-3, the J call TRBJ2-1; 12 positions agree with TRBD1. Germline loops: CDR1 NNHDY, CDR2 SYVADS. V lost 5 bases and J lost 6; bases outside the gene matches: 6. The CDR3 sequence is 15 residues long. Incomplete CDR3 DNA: TGTGCCAGCAGGCCCGGGACAGGGGGCTCTGCT. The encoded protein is CASRPGTGGSA. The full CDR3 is CASRPGTGGSAEQFF.

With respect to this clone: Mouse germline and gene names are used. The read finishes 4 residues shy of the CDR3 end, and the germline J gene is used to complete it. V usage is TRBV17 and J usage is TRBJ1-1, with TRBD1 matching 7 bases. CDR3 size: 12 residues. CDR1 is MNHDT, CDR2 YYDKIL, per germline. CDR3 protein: CASSRGQSEVFF. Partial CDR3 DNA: TGTGCTAGCAGTAGGGGACAGTCA.

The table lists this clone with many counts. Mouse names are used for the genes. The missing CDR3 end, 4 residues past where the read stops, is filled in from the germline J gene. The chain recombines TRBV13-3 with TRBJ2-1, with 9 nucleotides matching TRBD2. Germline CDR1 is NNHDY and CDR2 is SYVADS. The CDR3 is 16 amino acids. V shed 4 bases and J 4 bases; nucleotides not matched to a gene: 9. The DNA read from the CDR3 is TGTGCCAGCAGTCCCCGGGACTGGGTAAAATATGCT. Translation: CASSPRDWVKYA. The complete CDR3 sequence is CASSPRDWVKYAEQFF.

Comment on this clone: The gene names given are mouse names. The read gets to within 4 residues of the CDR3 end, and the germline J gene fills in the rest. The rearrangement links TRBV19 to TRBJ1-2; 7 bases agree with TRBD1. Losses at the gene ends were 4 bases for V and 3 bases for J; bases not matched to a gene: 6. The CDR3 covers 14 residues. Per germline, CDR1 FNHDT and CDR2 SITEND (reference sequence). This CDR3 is CASSATGVDSDYTF. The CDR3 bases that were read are TGTGCCAGCAGTGCCACAGGGGTCGACTCC.

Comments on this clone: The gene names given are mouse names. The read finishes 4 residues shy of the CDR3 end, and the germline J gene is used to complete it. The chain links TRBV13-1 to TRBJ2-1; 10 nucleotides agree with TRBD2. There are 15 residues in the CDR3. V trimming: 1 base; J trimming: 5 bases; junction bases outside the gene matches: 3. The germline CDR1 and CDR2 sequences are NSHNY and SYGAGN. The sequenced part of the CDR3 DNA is TGTGCCAGCAGTGATCTCCTGGGGGGGCATGCT. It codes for CASSDLLGGHA. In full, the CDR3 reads CASSDLLGGHAEQFF.

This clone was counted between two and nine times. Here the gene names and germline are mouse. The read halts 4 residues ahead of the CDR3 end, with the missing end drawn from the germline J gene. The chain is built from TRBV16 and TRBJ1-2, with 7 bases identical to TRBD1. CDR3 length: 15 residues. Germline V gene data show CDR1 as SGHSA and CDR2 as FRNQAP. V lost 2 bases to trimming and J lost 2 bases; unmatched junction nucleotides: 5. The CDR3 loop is CASSLSETGNSDYTF. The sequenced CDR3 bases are TGTGCAAGCAGCTTATCGGAGACAGGGAACTCC.

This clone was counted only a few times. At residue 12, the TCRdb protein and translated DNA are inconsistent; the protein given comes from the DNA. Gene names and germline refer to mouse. CDR3 loop: CASSQEDNYNSPLYF. Partial CDR3 DNA: TGTGCCAGCAGCCAAGAGGACAACTATAATTCGCCC. The rearrangement joins TRBV5 to TRBJ1-6; possibly TRBD1 for D (5 bases). The read gets to within 3 residues of the CDR3 end, and the germline J gene fills in the rest. TRBJ1-6 is designated an ORF whose function remains uncertain. In germline, CDR1 is LGHNA, CDR2 YNLKQL (reference sequence). The CDR3 has 15 residues. The V gene lost 0 bases and the J gene lost 3 bases, with 6 bases spanning the gap.

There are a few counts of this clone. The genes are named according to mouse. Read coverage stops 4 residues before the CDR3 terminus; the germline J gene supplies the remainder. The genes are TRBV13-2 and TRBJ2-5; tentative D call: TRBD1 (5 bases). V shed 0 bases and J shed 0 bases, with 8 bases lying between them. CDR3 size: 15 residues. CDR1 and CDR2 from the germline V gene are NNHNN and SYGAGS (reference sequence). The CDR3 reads CASGDAGHNQDTQYF. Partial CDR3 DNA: TGTGCCAGCGGTGATGCAGGACATAACCAAGAC.

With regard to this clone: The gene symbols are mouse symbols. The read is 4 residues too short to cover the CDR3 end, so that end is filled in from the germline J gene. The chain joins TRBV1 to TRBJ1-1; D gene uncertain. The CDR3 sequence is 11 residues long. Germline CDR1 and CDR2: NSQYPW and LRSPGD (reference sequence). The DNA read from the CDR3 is TGCACCTGCAGTGTGTCTACA. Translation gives CTCSVST. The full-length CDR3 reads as CTCSVSTEVFF.

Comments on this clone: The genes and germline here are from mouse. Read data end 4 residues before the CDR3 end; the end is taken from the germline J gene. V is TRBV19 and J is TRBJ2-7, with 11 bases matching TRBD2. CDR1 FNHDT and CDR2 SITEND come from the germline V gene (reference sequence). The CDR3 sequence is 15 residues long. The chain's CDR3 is CASSIRDWGRYEQYF. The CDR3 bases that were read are TGTGCCAGCAGTATCCGGGACTGGGGGAGATAT.

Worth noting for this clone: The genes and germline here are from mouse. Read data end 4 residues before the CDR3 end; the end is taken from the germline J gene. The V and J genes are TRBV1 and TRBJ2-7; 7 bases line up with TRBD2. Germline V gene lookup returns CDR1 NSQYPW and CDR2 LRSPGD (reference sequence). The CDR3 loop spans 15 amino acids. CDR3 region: CTCSGGGLGVYEQYF. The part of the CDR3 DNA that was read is TGCACCTGCAGTGGGGGTGGGCTGGGGGTATAT. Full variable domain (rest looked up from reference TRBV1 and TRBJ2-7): VTLLEQNPRWRLVPRGQAVNLRCILKNSQYPWMSWYQQDLQKQLQWLFTLRSPGDKEVKSLPGADYLATRVTDTELRLQVANMSQGRTLYCTCSGGGLGVYEQYFGPGTRLTVL.

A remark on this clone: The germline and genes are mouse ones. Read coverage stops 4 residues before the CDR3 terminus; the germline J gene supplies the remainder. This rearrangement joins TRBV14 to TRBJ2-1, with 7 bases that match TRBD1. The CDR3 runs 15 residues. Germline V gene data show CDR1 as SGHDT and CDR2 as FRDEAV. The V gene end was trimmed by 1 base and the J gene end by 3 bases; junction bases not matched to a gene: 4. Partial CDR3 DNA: TGTGCCAGCAGTTTCGGACAGGCCCCCTATGCT. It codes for CASSFGQAPYA. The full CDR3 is CASSFGQAPYAEQFF.

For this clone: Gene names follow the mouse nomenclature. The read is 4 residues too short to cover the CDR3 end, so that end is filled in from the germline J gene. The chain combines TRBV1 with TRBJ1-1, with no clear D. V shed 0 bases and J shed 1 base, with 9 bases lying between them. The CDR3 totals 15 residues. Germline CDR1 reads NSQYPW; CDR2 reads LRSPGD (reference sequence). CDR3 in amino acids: CTCSADQPRNTEVFF. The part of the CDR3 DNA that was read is TGCACCTGCAGTGCAGATCAGCCCAGGAACACA.

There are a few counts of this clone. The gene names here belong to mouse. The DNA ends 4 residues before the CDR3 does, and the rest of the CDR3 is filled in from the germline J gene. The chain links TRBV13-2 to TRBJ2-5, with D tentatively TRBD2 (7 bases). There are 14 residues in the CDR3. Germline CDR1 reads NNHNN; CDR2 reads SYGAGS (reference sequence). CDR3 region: CASGDARGADTQYF. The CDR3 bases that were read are TGTGCCAGCGGTGATGCGCGGGGGGCGGAC.

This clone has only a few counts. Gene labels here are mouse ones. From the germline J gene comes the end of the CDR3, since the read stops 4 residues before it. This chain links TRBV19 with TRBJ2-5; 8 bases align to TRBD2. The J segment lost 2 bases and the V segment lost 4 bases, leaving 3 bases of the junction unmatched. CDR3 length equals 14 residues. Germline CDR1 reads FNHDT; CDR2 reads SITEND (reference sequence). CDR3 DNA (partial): TGTGCCAGCAGTTTTGACTGGGGCCAAGAC. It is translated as CASSFDWGQD. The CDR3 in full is CASSFDWGQDTQYF.

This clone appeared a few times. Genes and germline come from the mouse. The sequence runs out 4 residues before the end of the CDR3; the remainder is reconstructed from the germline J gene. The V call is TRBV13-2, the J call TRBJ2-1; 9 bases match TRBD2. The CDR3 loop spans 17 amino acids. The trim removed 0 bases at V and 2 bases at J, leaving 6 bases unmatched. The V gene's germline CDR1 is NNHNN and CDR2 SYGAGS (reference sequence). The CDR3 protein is CASGDAILGGYYAEQFF. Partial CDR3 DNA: TGTGCCAGCGGTGATGCTATACTGGGGGGCTACTATGCT.